This TCR beta chain was profiled in a study of somatic mutations in cytotoxic T cells in rheumatoid arthritis. CDR1 and CDR2 (germline): MGHRA, YSYEKL. Trimming cost V 1 base and J 8 bases; bases outside gene matches: 5. This CDR3 has 15 residues. A remark on this clone: Its target is unknown.

Study-wide results and caveats: Patients with rheumatoid arthritis did not differ significantly from age-matched healthy controls in CD8+ T-cell clonality.

Assay: immunoSEQ multiplex PCR; the TCRdb copy retains only in-frame clones and omits some. The sample consists of roughly 14,000 clones, roughly 73% of them appearing once. Isolation of the CD4+ and CD8+ populations was accomplished via positive magnetic bead selection, with purity assessed by flow cytometry. The receptor was derived from an adult with rheumatoid arthritis. Sequencing used CD8+ T cells sorted from blood. This sequence joins TRBV4-1 and TRBJ2-1, with 10 bases lining up with TRBD2. As DNA, the CDR3 is TGCGCCAGCAGCCAAGGGAGCGGGGGGGCCCATGAGCAGTTCTTC. Its translation: CASSQGSGGAHEQFF.